This T cell receptor (beta chain) was identified during a study of Ad26.COV2.S vaccination and SARS-CoV-2 variants. Across the whole study: Donor allocation was to the COV1001 Ad26.COV2.S trial arm. The authors gave Ad26.COV2.S intramuscularly, either once or twice 56 days apart.

Treatment reported: roughly 20 received Ad26.COV2.S at low or high dose, single or two shots; 5 received placebo; per-sample allocation not given. Day 63 following the first vaccine or placebo injection was when the samples were taken. As its vector, the vaccine had Ad26, which expressed Wuhan-strain SARS-CoV-2 spike. Study observations and caveats: Overall T cell responses may have been underestimated by the analyses of TCR breadth and depth.

The CDR3 has 15 residues. Germline trimming cut 6 bases from V and 0 bases from J; bases unmatched to any gene: 4. The germline CDR1 and CDR2 sequences are MDHEN and SYDVKM. Data came from immunoSEQ multiplex PCR; TCRdb stores just in-frame clones and leaves some out. The repertoire has roughly 300,000 clones, about 88% of them found once; the top ten carry approximately 12%. Remarks on this clone: Antigen unknown.

The sample in question was peripheral blood, obtained in a trial of Ad26.COV2.S vaccine versus placebo. The sequence derives from a person aged 18-65 years who received the Ad26.COV2.S COVID-19 vaccine or a placebo. The chain recombines TRBV28 with TRBJ2-1; 8 bases agree with TRBD2. CDR3 nucleotides: TGTGCCAGCAGCCCCGGGGGGGTCTCCTACAATGAGCAGTTCTTC. Amino acid sequence: CASSPGGVSYNEQFF.